The source of this T cell receptor beta chain is a study of T cells in tumors and immune-related adverse events (dated by TCRdb to 2020 to 2022). Worth noting for this clone: The antigen it recognizes is unknown. No base quality information exists; no much larger clone differs at one position.

The TCR beta locus was amplified and sequenced using the immunoSEQ assay, from which bulk TCR Vbeta CDR3 data were obtained. As for the original processing: Non-productive CDR3s, sequences shorter than 7 amino acids, and those not starting with C or ending with F/W were excluded. Analysis was restricted to specimens with at least 1000 reads, and each clonotype was defined at the amino acid level. Clonality was computed as 1 minus Pielou's evenness. Library sizes were equalized by abundance-weighted random subsampling with replacement, which was repeated 100 times so that 95% confidence intervals could be reported. The Morisita overlap index was used to quantify repertoire overlap, and for each specimen the top 40 clones were checked for overlap with the irAE. The clones in this table, taken by TCRdb from immuneACCESS, are in-frame only. Not every clone is retained; where verified, under half of the shortfall comes from an unresolved V gene, and the cause of the rest is unknown. Clonal size and the V and J genes are those of that table, whereas D and trimming came from the DNA. For this sample the table gives about 22,000 clones, of which about 90% were detected only once. Around 1.3% of the sample goes to the ten largest clones.

Based on the germline V gene, the CDR1 and CDR2 sequences are SGHAT and FQNNGV. CDR3 length: 16 amino acids, cysteine to phenylalanine. Here the CDR3 DNA is all that survives: 48 bases in frame from base 1. V lost 6 bases and J lost 4 bases, and the count of bases not matched to a germline gene is 12. The sample's treatment or condition label is to be understood as: nivolumab (PD-1 blockade) given before sampling. The DNeasy Blood and Tissue Kit was used to extract DNA from the formalin-fixed paraffin-embedded specimens. The sequence joins TRBV11-2 to TRBJ2-3; TRBD2 fits 8 bases in the junction. The clonotype was recovered from a female donor with metastatic renal cell carcinoma. Sequencing was performed on lymph node tissue, taken from a patient treated with anti-PD-1 therapy. CDR3 region: CASRVYGGGISDTQYF. The DNA is TGTGCCAGCAGGGTTTATGGCGGGGGGATCTCAGATACGCAGTATTTT. With the rest looked up from the reference TRBV11-2 and TRBJ2-3 genes rather than sequenced, the full variable domain is EAGVAQSPRYKIIEKRQSVAFWCNPISGHATLYWYQQILGQGPKLLIQFQNNGVVDDSQLPKDRFSAERLKGVDSTLKIQPAKLEDSAVYLCASRVYGGGISDTQYFGPGTRLTVL.